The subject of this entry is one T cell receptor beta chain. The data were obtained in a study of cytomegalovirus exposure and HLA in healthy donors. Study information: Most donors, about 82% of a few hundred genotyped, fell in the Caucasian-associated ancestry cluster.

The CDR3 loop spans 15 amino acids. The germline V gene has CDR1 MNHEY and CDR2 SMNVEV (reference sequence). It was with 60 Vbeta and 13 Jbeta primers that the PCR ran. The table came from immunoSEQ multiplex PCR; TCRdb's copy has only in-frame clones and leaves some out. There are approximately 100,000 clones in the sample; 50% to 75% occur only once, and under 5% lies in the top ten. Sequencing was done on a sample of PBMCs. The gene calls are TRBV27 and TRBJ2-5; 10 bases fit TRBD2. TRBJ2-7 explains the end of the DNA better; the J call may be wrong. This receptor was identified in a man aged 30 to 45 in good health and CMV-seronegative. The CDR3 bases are TGTGCCAGCAGTCCCACTAGCGGGATTGTCTACGAGCAGTACTTC. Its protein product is CASSPTSGIVYEQYF.